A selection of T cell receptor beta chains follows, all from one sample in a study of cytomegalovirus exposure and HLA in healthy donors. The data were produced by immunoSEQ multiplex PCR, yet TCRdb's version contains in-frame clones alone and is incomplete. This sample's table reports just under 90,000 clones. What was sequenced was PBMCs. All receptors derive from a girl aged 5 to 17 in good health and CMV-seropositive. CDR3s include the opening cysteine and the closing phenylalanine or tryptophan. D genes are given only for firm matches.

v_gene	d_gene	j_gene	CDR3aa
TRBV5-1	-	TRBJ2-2	CASSLARGNTGELFF
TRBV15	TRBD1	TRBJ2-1	CATSRDRGTGGAGYNEQFF
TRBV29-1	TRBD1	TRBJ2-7	CSVPSRDRDGEQYF
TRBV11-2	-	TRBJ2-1	CASSPWGRVNEQFF
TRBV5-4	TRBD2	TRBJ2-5	CASSRGLEQETQYF
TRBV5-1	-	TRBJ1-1	CASSLEERGTTEAFF
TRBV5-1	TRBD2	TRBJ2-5	CASRAASGQETQYF
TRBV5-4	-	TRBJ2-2	CASSLSGIKRIGELFF
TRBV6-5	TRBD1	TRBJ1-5	CASSYSDRQDQPQHF
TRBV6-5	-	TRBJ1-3	CASSYGQGYTIYF
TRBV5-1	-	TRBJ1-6	CASSFGEADSPLHF
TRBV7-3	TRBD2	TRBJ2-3	CASSQLAGGTDTQYF
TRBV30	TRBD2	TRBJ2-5	CAWRRDTAGGNQYQETQYF
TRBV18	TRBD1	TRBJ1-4	CASSTGGGEKLFF
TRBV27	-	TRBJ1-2	CASSLSRGVAYTF
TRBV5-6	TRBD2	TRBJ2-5	CASSWATSGGLETQYF
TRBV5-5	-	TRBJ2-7	CASSSGGGTPPYEQYF
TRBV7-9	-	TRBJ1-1	CASSPHRGLNTEAFF
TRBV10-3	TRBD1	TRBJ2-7	CAISLDRETYEQYF
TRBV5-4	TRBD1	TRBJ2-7	CASSLGGQQSYEQYF
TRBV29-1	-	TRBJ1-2	CSVSVVKGGGYTF
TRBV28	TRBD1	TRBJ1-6	CASIAYRDSNSPLHF
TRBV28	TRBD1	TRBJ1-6	CASYSQGAFDSPLHF
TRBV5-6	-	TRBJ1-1	CASSPEGGYTEAFF
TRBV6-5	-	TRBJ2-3	CASTRRGLTDTQYF
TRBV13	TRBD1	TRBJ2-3	CASRQYGTGGTDTQYF
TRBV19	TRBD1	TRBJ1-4	CASTPGTATNEKLFF
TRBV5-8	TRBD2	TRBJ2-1	CASSLLAGGSRGNEQFF
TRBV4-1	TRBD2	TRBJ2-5	CASSLTGTSGETQYF
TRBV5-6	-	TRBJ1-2	CASSLDVQGWFGYTF
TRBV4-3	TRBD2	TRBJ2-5	CASSQEVGLAGQETQYF
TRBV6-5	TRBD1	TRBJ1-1	CASSLPGQGMPEAFF
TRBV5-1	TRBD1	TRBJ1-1	CASSLQGSSNAEAFF
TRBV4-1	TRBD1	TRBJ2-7	CASSQLGQGAYEQYF
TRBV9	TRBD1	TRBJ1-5	CASSVGTGVNQPQHF
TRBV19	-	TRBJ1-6	CASAREGGQFGNSPLHF
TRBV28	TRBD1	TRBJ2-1	CASSPEGASSDNEQFF
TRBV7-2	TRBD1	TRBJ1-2	CASSLQGIHGYTF
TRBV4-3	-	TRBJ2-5	CASSQVDSPGETQYF
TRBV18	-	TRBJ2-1	CASSRGGAYNEQFF
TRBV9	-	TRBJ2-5	CASSARGIPGETQYF
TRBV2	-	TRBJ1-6	CASRDSNSPLHF
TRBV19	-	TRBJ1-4	CASSTLPGTHNEKLFF
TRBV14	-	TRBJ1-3	CASSQPGRGNTIYF
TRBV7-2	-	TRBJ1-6	CASSPLGGQNNSPLHF
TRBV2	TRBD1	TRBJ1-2	CASSAQGARTANYGYTF
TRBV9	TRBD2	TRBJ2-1	CASSMRGGTANEQFF
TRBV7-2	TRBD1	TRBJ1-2	CASSSGQGIYGYTF
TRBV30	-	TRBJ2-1	CAWSGGWSDNEQFF
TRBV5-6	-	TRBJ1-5	CASSLAGAAPNQPQHF
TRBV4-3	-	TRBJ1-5	CASSQDLGGSQPQHF